This entry features one T cell receptor (beta chain) sequence. It has no known antigen specificity. No base quality values were provided; no much bigger clone lies one nucleotide off. The data were obtained in a study of Tregs in tolerant kidney transplant recipients (dated by TCRdb to between 2019 and 2020). Describing the broader study: The study applied TCRbeta sequencing to find donor-specific regulatory T cells before combined kidney and bone marrow transplantation and then followed those same cells after transplant. TCRbeta repertoire sequencing was used in a few healthy controls to compare several methods for expanding Tregs specific for an allogeneic donor.

Unstimulated Tregs (CD4+CD25+CD127-), CD4+ non-Tregs (CD4+CD25-), CD4 and CD8 cells were FACS-sorted from thawed PBMCs. Prior to Treg sorting, thawed PBMCs were rested overnight with about 210 IU/ml IL-2 at 37 degrees C. Healthy control blood came either as purchased buffy coats or from healthy volunteers. Healthy control blood was separated into PBMCs by Ficoll density gradient and cryopreserved, and patient PBMCs were collected both before and after transplant. For TCRbeta CDR3 sequencing, genomic DNA from the sorted cells was extracted using the QIAGEN DNeasy Blood and Tissue Kit. High-throughput TCRbeta CDR3 sequencing was carried out commercially through immunoSEQ, with PCR amplification with bias correction and internal controls included. As for the authors' bioinformatics: Unique productive TCRbeta sequences were defined by CDR3 nucleotide sequence where primers matched, and otherwise by CDR3 amino acid sequence together with Vbeta and Jbeta genes. To correct for sorting error, sequences found in more than one sorted population at a frequency ratio of 2:1 or less were discarded, and the remaining shared sequences were assigned to the population with the higher frequency. Sequences were defined as donor-reactive when expanded at least 5-fold in CFSE-low cells versus unstimulated cells and present at a frequency of at least 0.01% in CFSE-low cells. Jensen-Shannon divergence, calculated on the top 100 TCRbeta sequences ranked by frequency, was used to quantify repertoire divergence. For samples with multiple sequencing runs, sorting error was corrected separately for each run before the runs were pooled. What TCRdb holds here is the immuneACCESS table cut down to in-frame rearrangements. Part of the clones is not present; checked against another copy, under half of the missing clones reflect an unresolved V gene, and the others are unexplained. The D gene and trimming were derived from the DNA, and the V and J assignments and clone size from that table. Across this sample there are tens of thousands of clones, with roughly 89% seen only once. Around 0.67% of the sample goes to the ten largest clones.

Overall results and qualifications from the work: Because the study included only a small number of patients, the results must be confirmed in larger populations and under other immunosuppression protocols. Expanding Tregs with activated donor B cells appeared to identify the most biologically relevant and donor-specific TCRbeta repertoire. Biological reproducibility was not directly assessed, although technical replication error appeared to be minimal.

The germline V gene sets CDR1 to SGDLS and CDR2 to YYNGEE. The CDR3 measures 15 amino acids from cysteine to phenylalanine. Only the CDR3 DNA is retained, 45 bases long and in frame from the first base. V gives up 1 base and J gives up 0 bases, and the segment between their germline ends measures 11 bases. This sequence originates from a human donor in good health. Sequencing was carried out using Tregs from blood. The chain is assembled from TRBV9 and TRBJ2-7; the D gene is perhaps TRBD2, on 6 matching bases. DNA sequence: TGTGCCAGCAGCGTAAGTGGGAGGAGCTCCTACGAGCAGTACTTC. The translation is CASSVSGRSSYEQYF.